This T cell receptor (beta chain) was recovered during a study of low-dose radiotherapy and immunotherapy resistance in tumors (dated by TCRdb to about 2022). With respect to the entire study: Cohort 1 received 0.5 Gy per fraction every 2 weeks, with a prescribed total PTV dose of 6.5 Gy. Starting on cycle 1 day 1, patients took 300 mg of aspirin by mouth once a day for four cycles. Patients were given nivolumab as a 240 mg flat dose every two weeks and ipilimumab at 1 mg/kg every six weeks, with both drugs delivered intravenously. No randomization into treatment groups was done for the people taking part in the trial. Cyclophosphamide 200 mg/m2 was administered intravenously every two weeks, one day before each radiation and immunotherapy administration. The translational analysis covered eight patients: three from the first dose cohort and the first five from the second dose cohort. For Cohort 2, the dose was 1 Gy per fraction given every two weeks, adding up to 13 Gy in total across 26 weeks.

Looking up the germline V gene yields CDR1 MDHEN and CDR2 SYDVKM. The CDR3 sequence holds 14 residues, the cysteine and phenylalanine included. Only the CDR3 portion is preserved as DNA: 42 bases, with reading frame beginning at the first base. Trimming accounts for 6 bases at V and 0 bases at J, while the number of junction bases matched to no gene is 4. On this clonotype: The clone's antigen remains unknown. No base quality information exists; no much larger clone differs at one position.

Sequencing instrument: Illumina HiSeq 2500. To make first-strand cDNA, Superscript III was used along with a set of TRAV- and TRBV-specific primers so that both the TCRalpha and TCRbeta chains were covered. TCRs were amplified with Phusion for 15 to 25 PCR cycles using a constant-region primer together with the adapter attached to the V primers. The MessageAmp II aRNA Amplification Kit was used to amplify the isolated mRNA, with in vitro transcription run for 15 to 20 hours at 37 degrees C. The Dynabeads mRNA DIRECT Purification Kit was used to isolate mRNA for TCR sequencing. Indexed Illumina adapters were added in a second Phusion PCR of around 25 cycles, after which AMPure XP beads were used to purify the products. The authors' analysis ran thus. Custom Perl scripts were used to pool TCR sequences that encoded the same protein, to remove out-of-frame sequences, and to calculate the abundance of each clonotype. The analysis excluded TCR sequences that were supported by just one read. Among the metrics used to describe the repertoires were Shannon entropy, Gini index, clonality, richness, and the frequency of TCRs shared between repertoires. TCRdb itself trimmed the public reads at Q25 with fastp, ran MiXCR and retained productive beta chains. Rows are unified per CDR3 protein, each entry keeping the most common DNA and genes. The V and J calls shown here were made by TCRdb, not taken from the authors' results. This sample lists some 60,000 distinct CDR3 sequences; 26% were detected once. The top ten hold 5.5% to 8.5% of the sample.

The time point label, read with the paper, signifies: before trial treatment. Donors were enrolled in RACIN, a single-arm phase I dose-escalation trial in which nivolumab, ipilimumab, aspirin, low-dose cyclophosphamide and low-dose radiotherapy were combined. To be eligible, a patient needed to have an advanced solid tumor that was TIL-negative. This TCR came from a male donor with rectosigmoid adenocarcinoma. The sequence joins TRBV28 to TRBJ2-7; TRBD2 agrees with 8 junctional bases. The source material was PBMCs, sampled before treatment. The DNA sequence reads TGTGCCAGCAGGGTAGCGGGGAGCTCCTACGAGCAGTACTTC. It is translated as CASRVAGSSYEQYF.